This paragraph covers one TCR beta chain sequence. Each mixed lymphocyte reaction held 200,000 CFSE-labeled responders and 200,000 irradiated violet-dye-labeled stimulators. Germline V gene sequence: CDR1 SEHNR, CDR2 FQNEAQ (reference sequence). The CDR3 has 15 amino acids. The V and J ends lost 7 bases and 1 base respectively, with 14 bases between them. The data were taken from a study of graft-versus-host responses after intestinal transplantation. Produced via immunoSEQ multiplex PCR; TCRdb's table is partial and in-frame only. Of fewer than 15,000 clones in the sample, just over 35% were seen once.

The sequencing used alloreactive CD8+ T cells from a mixed lymphocyte reaction culture, collected before intestinal transplant. As to subset: CFSE-low proliferating T cells sorted from roughly six-day pre-transplant mixed lymphocyte reaction (GvH or HvG direction). The chain uses TRBV7-9 and TRBJ2-1; a possible D gene is TRBD1 (6 bases). The TCR comes from a human patient who received an intestinal transplant. The chain's CDR3 is CASNDAQGSYNEQFF. Written as DNA, the CDR3 is TGTGCCAGCAACGATGCACAGGGATCCTACAATGAGCAGTTCTTC.